This T cell receptor beta chain was documented in a study of T cell repertoires in cytomegalovirus infection. Study-wide background: It was recently identified HLA-C-restricted and well-studied HLA-B-restricted CMV epitopes that the study used. A matching HLA type, together with CMV infection, was signaled by public TCR beta signatures.

TCRdb fed the reads into MiXCR, producing one record per CDR3 protein. The data contain roughly 700,000 distinct CDR3 sequences, about 33% of them seen just once; the ten biggest clones take up 15% to 20%. The germline V gene has CDR1 SNHLY and CDR2 FYNNEI. This CDR3 comprises 15 residues. The V segment lost 4 bases and the J segment 3 bases; nucleotides outside the gene matches: 7. Study observations and caveats: Carriers of CMV plus the relevant HLA were identified by cumulative public TCR beta family frequency. CMV-specific TCR beta clonotypes restricted by HLA-C were the ones dominating the ex vivo response.

About this clonotype itself: Antigen specificity is unknown.

The clonotype originates from a human donor in good health (CMV status not recorded). Some clones in this sample may be carry-over from other donors' samples. The specimen was cultured PBMCs, collected from culture after CMV antigen stimulation. The rearrangement links TRBV2 to TRBJ2-3; 7 positions match TRBD2. CDR3 bases: TGTGCCAGCAGTGCCCGAACGGGACTAACAGATACGCAGTATTTT. As protein: CASSARTGLTDTQYF.